These 21 T cell receptor beta chains were sequenced from one sample in a study of STAT3 mutations in large granular lymphocyte leukemia. These receptors have no identified antigens. The assay was immunoSEQ multiplex PCR, and TCRdb's table has in-frame clones only and misses some. The sample contains 30,000 to 35,000 clones, around 80% of which appear only once. Points from the study as a whole: Every T-cell large granular lymphocyte leukemia patient had at least one immunodominant TCR beta clonotype.

The sample was peripheral blood mononuclear cells. All receptors derive from a woman aged 50 to 65 with T-cell large granular lymphocyte leukemia. Some clones in this sample may be carry-over from other donors' samples.

The chain carries TRBV5-1 and TRBJ1-1; D not certain. The CDR3 contains 12 residues. CDR1 and CDR2 (germline): SGHRS, YFSETQ. The V end was cut by 4 bases, the J end by 7 bases, with 11 bases between. The CDR3 region is CASSNRASEAFF. In DNA, the CDR3 is TGCGCCAGCAGCAACCGGGCAAGTGAAGCTTTCTTT.

This chain connects TRBV7-9 to TRBJ2-5, with 12 positions matching TRBD2. Germline V gene lookup returns CDR1 SEHNR and CDR2 FQNEAQ (reference sequence). V shed 5 bases and J 4 bases; nucleotides not matched to a gene: 8. The CDR3 consists of 16 residues. CDR3 sequence reads: CASSPGLAGGGETQYF. CDR3 in DNA: TGTGCCAGCAGCCCGGGACTAGCGGGTGGAGGAGAGACCCAGTACTTC.

The V call is TRBV28, the J call TRBJ1-1; TRBD1 matches at 10 bases. CDR3 size: 12 residues. Germline V gene lookup returns CDR1 MDHEN and CDR2 SYDVKM. V trimming: 4 bases; J trimming: 10 bases; junction bases outside the gene matches: 3. The CDR3 DNA sequence: TGTGCCAGCAGTTCCCGGACAGGGGGAGCTTTCTTT. Translating it yields CASSSRTGGAFF.

In its sample, this clone was seen once. The CDR3 nucleotides read TGTGCCAGCAGTGAGGGCGGGAGGTTTGGAGAGACCCAGTACTTC. Translating gives CASSEGGRFGETQYF. The chain recombines TRBV7-9 with TRBJ2-5, with 8 bases that match TRBD2. Germline V gene lookup returns CDR1 SEHNR and CDR2 FQNEAQ (reference sequence). V lost 6 bases, J lost 4 bases, and 10 bases stayed unmatched. The CDR3 spans 15 residues.

This clone appeared a few times. This chain connects TRBV6-5 to TRBJ1-1, with D unresolved. The CDR3 is 14 amino acids. The germline V gene encodes CDR1 MNHEY and CDR2 SVGAGI. Trimming pared 2 bases from V and 4 bases from J, leaving 11 bases between. CDR3 nucleotide sequence: TGTGCCAGCAGTTACGGCAGGATTCGCACTGAAGCTTTCTTT. Translated, it gives CASSYGRIRTEAFF.

This chain connects TRBV18 to TRBJ1-2; D remains ambiguous. Trimming took 2 bases from V and 1 from J, leaving 5 bases between them. The CDR3 runs to 13 residues. Germline-derived CDR1 and CDR2 are KGHSH and LQKENI. CDR3 protein: CASSPGINYGYTF. The CDR3 DNA sequence: TGTGCCAGCTCACCAGGGATTAACTATGGCTACACCTTC.

The DNA for the CDR3 is TGTGCCAGCAGCACCGGATCAGGGGGAAGGGATGGCTACACCTTC. Amino acids: CASSTGSGGRDGYTF. The chain couples TRBV5-4 to TRBJ1-2; the match to TRBD1 covers 7 bases. From germline, CDR1 is SGHNT and CDR2 YYREEE (reference sequence). With V trimmed by 4 bases and J by 6 bases, 12 bases remained unmatched. The CDR3 spans 15 residues.

This clone was seen just once. The chain links TRBV19 to TRBJ2-3, with 7 positions matching TRBD1. CDR1 is LNHDA and CDR2 is SQIVND in the germline V gene (reference sequence). V lost 3 bases and J lost 6; bases outside the gene matches: 15. CDR3 length: 17 residues. This CDR3 reads CASSIHKRDRLADTQYF. CDR3 DNA: TGTGCCAGTAGTATTCACAAACGGGACAGATTAGCCGATACGCAGTATTTT.

The rearrangement joins TRBV5-1 to TRBJ2-7; D ambiguous. V lost 0 bases and J 7 bases, leaving 8 bases between the germline ends. The length of the CDR3 is 12 residues. CDR1 and CDR2 from the germline V gene are SGHRS and YFSETQ. The CDR3 region is CASSLDRAEQYF. Written as DNA, the CDR3 is TGCGCCAGCAGCTTGGATCGTGCGGAGCAGTACTTC.

V is TRBV20-1 and J is TRBJ2-7, with 7 bases aligning to TRBD1. The CDR3 covers 11 residues. V shed 5 bases, J shed 3 bases, and the junction held 1 base outside the gene matches. Germline CDR1 and CDR2: DFQATT and SNEGSKA (reference sequence). CDR3 protein: CSAWDSYEQYF. The CDR3 nucleotides are TGCAGTGCTTGGGACAGCTACGAGCAGTACTTC.

On this clone: The sample holds other DNA sequences that translate to the same CDR3. The chain carries TRBV5-1 and TRBJ2-7, with TRBD1 identical over 7 bases. The CDR3 covers 16 residues. CDR1 is SGHRS, CDR2 YFSETQ, per germline. The V and J ends lost 2 bases and 0 bases, in that order; junction bases with no gene match: 8. CDR3 sequence reads: CASSLGHRDSSYEQYF. The CDR3 DNA sequence: TGCGCCAGCAGCTTAGGTCACCGGGACAGCTCCTACGAGCAGTACTTC.

The V and J genes are TRBV29-1 and TRBJ1-4, with TRBD1 matching 9 bases. Germline-derived CDR1 and CDR2 are SQVTM and ANQGSEA. Germline trimming cut 7 bases from V and 7 bases from J; bases unmatched to any gene: 10. This CDR3 region has 14 residues. CDR3 coding DNA: TGCAGCGCCCCGGGACAGGGAGGTAGTGAAAAACTGTTTTTT. It translates to CSAPGQGGSEKLFF.

A few counts support this clone. The V and J genes are TRBV5-4 and TRBJ2-3; 11 nucleotides line up with TRBD2. Germline V lookup: CDR1 SGHNT, CDR2 YYREEE (reference sequence). The length of the CDR3 is 15 residues. V lost 2 bases, J lost 3 bases, and 2 bases stayed unmatched. CDR3 sequence reads: CASSLLAGETDTQYF. CDR3 nucleotide sequence: TGTGCCAGCAGCTTACTAGCGGGAGAAACAGATACGCAGTATTTT.

This sequence joins TRBV6-6 and TRBJ2-1; tentative D call: TRBD2 (5 bases). Germline V CDR1 and CDR2: MNHNY, SVGAGI (reference sequence). Trimming pared 8 bases from V and 8 bases from J, leaving 16 bases between. The CDR3 has 13 amino acids. CDR3 sequence: CASSRFPGDEQFF. The CDR3, as DNA: TGTGCCAGCTCCCGTTTCCCCGGGGATGAGCAGTTCTTC.

CDR3 in DNA: TGTGCCTGGAGCCCCACGGGTAGAGGCAATCAGCCCCAGCATTTT. Its protein is CAWSPTGRGNQPQHF. The chain is built from TRBV30 and TRBJ1-5; D gene unclear. V was shortened by 3 bases and J by 2 bases, with 14 bases between the two germline ends. Germline lookup yields CDR1 GTSNPN and CDR2 SVGIG (reference sequence). The CDR3 is made up of 15 amino acids.

The V and J genes are TRBV5-1 and TRBJ1-2; D is perhaps TRBD1 (6 bases). In germline, CDR1 is SGHRS, CDR2 YFSETQ. The ends were cut back, 0 bases at V and 7 bases at J, with 16 bases in the middle. The CDR3 loop spans 15 amino acids. CDR3 nucleotide sequence: TGCGCCAGCAGCTTGGCCGTAACAGGGAACGCTGGCTACACCTTC. This encodes CASSLAVTGNAGYTF.

The chain employs TRBV5-4 and TRBJ2-7, with D possibly called TRBD1 or TRBD2 (6 bases each). From germline, CDR1 is SGHNT and CDR2 YYREEE (reference sequence). The CDR3 covers 14 residues. Trimming stripped 5 bases from V and 0 bases from J, with 12 bases between. CDR3 sequence: CASRVGGSSYEQYF. DNA of the CDR3: TGTGCCAGCAGGGTGGGGGGCAGCTCCTACGAGCAGTACTTC.

The chain uses TRBV7-9 and TRBJ2-7; the D gene is possibly TRBD1 (5 bases). V shed 4 bases and J shed 6 bases, with 13 bases lying between them. CDR3 size: 13 residues. Germline V gene sequence: CDR1 SEHNR, CDR2 FQNEAQ (reference sequence). The CDR3 nucleotides read TGTGCCAGCAGCTCCCAGACAGCGTTCGAGCAGTACTTC. It yields the protein CASSSQTAFEQYF. The variable domain in full, completed from reference TRBV7-9 and TRBJ2-7, reads DTGVSQNPRHKITKRGQNVTFRCDPISEHNRLYWYRQTLGQGPEFLTYFQNEAQLEKSRLLSDRFSAERPKGSFSTLEIQRTEQGDSAMYLCASSSQTAFEQYFGPGTRLTVT.

V usage is TRBV28 and J usage is TRBJ1-4; TRBD1 matches 7 bases. V dropped 6 bases and J dropped 4; count of bases not matched to a gene: 14. The CDR3 runs 17 residues. Germline V CDR1 and CDR2: MDHEN, SYDVKM. The chain's CDR3 is CASRPTHGTADNEKLFF. For the CDR3, the DNA is TGTGCCAGCAGACCAACCCACGGGACAGCTGATAATGAAAAACTGTTTTTT.

The chain has TRBV5-6 and TRBJ2-3; D is undetermined. Germline CDR1 reads SGHDT; CDR2 reads YYEEEE. Trimming removed 1 base from V and 6 bases from J, with 6 bases in between. CDR3 length equals 12 residues. The CDR3 loop is CASSLRFDTQYF. The DNA for the CDR3 is TGTGCCAGCAGCTTGCGATTCGATACGCAGTATTTT.

V usage is TRBV28 and J usage is TRBJ2-6; no definite D call. CDR1 and CDR2 (germline): MDHEN, SYDVKM. The V end was cut by 4 bases, the J end by 0 bases, with 7 bases between. This CDR3 spans 15 amino acids. In DNA, the CDR3 is TGTGCCAGCAGTTCATCAGGCTCTGGGGCCAACGTCCTGACTTTC. Its protein is CASSSSGSGANVLTF.